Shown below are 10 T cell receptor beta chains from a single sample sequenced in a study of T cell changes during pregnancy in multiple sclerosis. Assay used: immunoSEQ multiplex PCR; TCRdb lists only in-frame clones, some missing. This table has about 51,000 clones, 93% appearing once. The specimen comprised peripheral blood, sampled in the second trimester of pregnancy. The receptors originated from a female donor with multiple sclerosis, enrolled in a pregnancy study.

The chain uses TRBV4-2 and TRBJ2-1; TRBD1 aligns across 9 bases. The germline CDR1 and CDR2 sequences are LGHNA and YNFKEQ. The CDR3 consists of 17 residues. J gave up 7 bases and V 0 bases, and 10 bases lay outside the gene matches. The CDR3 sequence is CASSQDKGQGPRNEQFF. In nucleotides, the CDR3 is TGTGCCAGCAGCCAAGACAAGGGACAGGGCCCAAGGAATGAGCAGTTCTTC.

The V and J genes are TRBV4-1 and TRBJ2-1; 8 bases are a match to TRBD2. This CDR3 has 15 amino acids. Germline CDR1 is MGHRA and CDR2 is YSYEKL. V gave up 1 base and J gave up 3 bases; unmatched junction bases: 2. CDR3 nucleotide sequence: TGCGCCAGCAGCCAAGTTAGCGGGAACTACAATGAGCAGTTCTTC. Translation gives CASSQVSGNYNEQFF.

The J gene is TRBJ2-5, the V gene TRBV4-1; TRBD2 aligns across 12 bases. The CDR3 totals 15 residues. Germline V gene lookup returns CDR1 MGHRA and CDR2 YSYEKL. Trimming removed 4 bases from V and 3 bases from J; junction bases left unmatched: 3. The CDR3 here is CASSRLAGAEETQYF. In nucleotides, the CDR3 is TGCGCCAGCAGCCGACTAGCGGGAGCGGAAGAGACCCAGTACTTC.

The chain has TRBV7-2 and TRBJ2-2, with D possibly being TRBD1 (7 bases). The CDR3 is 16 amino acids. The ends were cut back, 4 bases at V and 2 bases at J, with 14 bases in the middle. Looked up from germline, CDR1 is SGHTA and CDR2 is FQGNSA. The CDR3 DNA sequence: TGTGCCAGCAGCTCGACTAGGGGGCTAAACACCGGGGAGCTGTTTTTT. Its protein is CASSSTRGLNTGELFF.

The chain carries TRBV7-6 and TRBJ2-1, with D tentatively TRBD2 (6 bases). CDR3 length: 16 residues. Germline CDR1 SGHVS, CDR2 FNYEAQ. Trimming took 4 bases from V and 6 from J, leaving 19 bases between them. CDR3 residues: CASSSPFGGMVNEQFF. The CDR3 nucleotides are TGTGCCAGCAGCTCCCCTTTCGGAGGGATGGTCAATGAGCAGTTCTTC.

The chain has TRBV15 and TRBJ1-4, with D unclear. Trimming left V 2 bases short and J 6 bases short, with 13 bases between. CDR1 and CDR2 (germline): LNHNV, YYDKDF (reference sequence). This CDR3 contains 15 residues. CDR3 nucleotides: TGTGCCACCAGCAGACTCTCGGACGGGGATGAAAAACTGTTTTTT. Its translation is CATSRLSDGDEKLFF.

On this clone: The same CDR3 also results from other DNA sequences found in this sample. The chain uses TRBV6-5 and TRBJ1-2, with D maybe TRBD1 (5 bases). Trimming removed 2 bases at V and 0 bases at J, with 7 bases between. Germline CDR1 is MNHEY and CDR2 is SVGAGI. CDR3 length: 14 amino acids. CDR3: CASSYRGSNYGYTF. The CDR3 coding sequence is TGTGCCAGCAGTTACAGGGGTTCTAACTATGGCTACACCTTC.

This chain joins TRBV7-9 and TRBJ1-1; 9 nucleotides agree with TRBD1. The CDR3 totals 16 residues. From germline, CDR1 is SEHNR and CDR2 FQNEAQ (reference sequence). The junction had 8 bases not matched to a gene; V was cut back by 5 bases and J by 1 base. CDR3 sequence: CASSPRDREPNTEAFF. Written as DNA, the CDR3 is TGTGCCAGCAGCCCGCGGGACAGGGAACCGAACACTGAAGCTTTCTTT.

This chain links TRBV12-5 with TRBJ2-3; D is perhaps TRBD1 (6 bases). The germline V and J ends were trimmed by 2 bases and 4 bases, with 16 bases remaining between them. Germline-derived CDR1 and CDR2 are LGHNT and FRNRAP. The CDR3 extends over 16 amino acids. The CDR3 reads CASGLSQPRGPDTQYF. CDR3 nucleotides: TGTGCTAGTGGTTTGTCTCAACCCAGGGGTCCAGATACGCAGTATTTT.

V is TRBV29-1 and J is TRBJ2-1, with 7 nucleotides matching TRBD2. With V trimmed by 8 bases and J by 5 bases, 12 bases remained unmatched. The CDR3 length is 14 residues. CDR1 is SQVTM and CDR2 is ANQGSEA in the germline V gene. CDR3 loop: CSLSVSGSNNEQFF. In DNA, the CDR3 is TGCAGCTTGAGCGTTAGCGGGTCTAACAATGAGCAGTTCTTC.